The 25 T cell receptor beta chains in this list originate from one sample, sequenced in a study of Graves' ophthalmopathy and Graves' hyperthyroidism. Transcripts of RNA were the source for amplifying TCR beta CDR3 regions. First-round RT-PCR relied on HTBI primers, and a second-round multiplex PCR came next. MiXCR was run by TCRdb on the multiplex PCR reads, yielding one entry per CDR3 protein. The data show about 620,000 distinct CDR3 sequences, about a fifth seen once. Sequenced input: peripheral blood. The receptors come from a woman between 18 and 30 years old with stable Graves' hyperthyroidism. Some clones in this sample may be carry-over from other donors' samples.

The V call is TRBV2, the J call TRBJ2-7, with TRBD2 identical over 13 bases. V gave up 6 bases and J gave up 5 bases; unmatched junction bases: 13. In germline, CDR1 is SNHLY, CDR2 FYNNEI. The CDR3 extends over 17 amino acids. The CDR3 region has the DNA TGTGCCAGCAGAGGCTTGATACTAGCGGGAGGGATAGACGAGCAGTACTTC. Its protein is CASRGLILAGGIDEQYF.

This clonotype showed up many times. The rearrangement uses TRBV30 and TRBJ2-5; D possibly corresponds to TRBD1 (6 bases). The CDR3 spans 15 residues. The germline gives CDR1 GTSNPN, CDR2 SVGIG (reference sequence). Between the trimmed V and J ends, which lost 3 bases and 2 bases, there was a span of 16 bases. CDR3 sequence (DNA): TGTGCCTGGAGACATACGGGACAATTACAAGAGACCCAGTACTTC. It is translated as CAWRHTGQLQETQYF.

This clonotype was counted ten times or more. The chain joins TRBV12-3 or TRBV12-4 to TRBJ1-2; 8 positions agree with TRBD1. This CDR3 is 17 amino acids long. Unmatched junction bases numbered 12, after V lost 3 bases and J lost 3 bases. The CDR3 bases are TGTGCCAGCAGTTTTGCCCCCACTGGACAGGGCCACTATGGCTACACCTTC. It is translated as CASSFAPTGQGHYGYTF.

The chain joins TRBV6-1 to TRBJ1-5; D call uncertain. Trimming removed 6 bases from V and 7 bases from J, with 10 bases in between. Germline V gene sequence: CDR1 MNHNS, CDR2 SASEGT. This CDR3 is built from 12 residues. CDR3 residues: CASRWGSQPQHF. In DNA form, the CDR3 reads TGTGCCAGCAGGTGGGGTAGCCAGCCCCAGCATTTT.

Many counts were recorded for this clonotype. This chain uses TRBV28 with TRBJ2-7; TRBD1 might be the D (6 bases). The CDR3 covers 15 residues. CDR1 and CDR2 (germline): MDHEN, SYDVKM. Trimming pared 3 bases from V and 2 bases from J, leaving 14 bases between. CDR3 residues: CASSLGQGTTYEQYF. The CDR3, as DNA: TGTGCCAGCAGTTTGGGTCAGGGGACAACCTACGAGCAGTACTTC.

Points on this clonotype: An end of the junction differs from the germline gene, which may be a read error. This sequence joins TRBV12-3 or TRBV12-4 and TRBJ2-7; D ambiguous. CDR3 length: 14 amino acids. The CDR3 sequence is CASSLRISSYDQYF. CDR3 in DNA: TGTGCCAGCAGCCTAAGAATAAGCTCCTACGATCAGTACTTC.

There are many counts of this clonotype. This sequence joins TRBV6-1 and TRBJ2-7; tentative D call: TRBD2 (6 bases). V was trimmed by 5 bases and J by 0 bases, leaving 11 bases between them. CDR3 size: 14 residues. In germline, CDR1 is MNHNS, CDR2 SASEGT. The DNA for the CDR3 is TGTGCCAGCAGTAAGGGACTCTCCTCCTACGAGCAGTACTTC. Translated: CASSKGLSSYEQYF.

This clonotype was observed many times. The chain is built from TRBV7-2 and TRBJ2-2, with no clear D. The CDR3 totals 15 residues. Germline V gene lookup returns CDR1 SGHTA and CDR2 FQGNSA. V was trimmed by 1 base and J by 6 bases, leaving 12 bases between them. CDR3 DNA: TGTGCCAGCAGCTTAGGGCTATCTGAGGCCGGGGAGCTGTTTTTT. Translating gives CASSLGLSEAGELFF.

CDR3 coding DNA: TGCAGCGTAGACGGACTAGCGGGGGTCAATACGCAGTATTTT. Encoded protein: CSVDGLAGVNTQYF. The rearrangement joins TRBV29-1 to TRBJ2-3, with 13 nucleotides matching TRBD2. Germline V gives CDR1 SQVTM, CDR2 ANQGSEA. J was trimmed by 7 bases and V by 6 bases; bases with no gene match: 7. This CDR3 has 14 amino acids.

The rearrangement uses TRBV13 and TRBJ1-1; 10 bases map to TRBD1. The CDR3 sequence is 13 residues long. With 5 bases clipped from V and 11 bases from J, the junction kept 8 bases outside the gene matches. Germline values: CDR1 PRHDT, CDR2 FYEKMQ (reference sequence). The CDR3 DNA follows: TGTGCCAGCAGCGGAGGGACAGGGGTAGCGGCTTTCTTT. Protein product: CASSGGTGVAAFF.

The V and J genes are TRBV6-4 and TRBJ2-5; TRBD2 aligns across 7 bases. V shed 0 bases and J 5 bases; nucleotides not matched to a gene: 12. This CDR3 has 17 residues. Per the germline V gene, CDR1 is MRHNA and CDR2 is SNTAGT. Here the CDR3 DNA reads TGTGCCAGCAGTGACTCCTTTACGGGACTAACAACGGAGACCCAGTACTTC. Protein product: CASSDSFTGLTTETQYF.

This clonotype was picked up a small number of times. This rearrangement joins TRBV20-1 to TRBJ2-5; D remains unclear. Deletions cut 3 bases from V and 5 bases from J, with 10 bases between. The germline V gene encodes CDR1 DFQATT and CDR2 SNEGSKA (reference sequence). The CDR3 extends over 12 amino acids. CDR3 in DNA: TGCAGTGCTAGTGACCGTGTGGAGACCCAGTACTTC. Protein: CSASDRVETQYF.

The table lists this clonotype with a few counts. This sequence joins TRBV6-5 and TRBJ1-1; no clear D. The V gene's germline CDR1 is MNHEY and CDR2 SVGAGI. The ends were cut back, 0 bases at V and 0 bases at J, with 5 bases in the middle. The CDR3 consists of 14 residues. The CDR3 spells CASSYSVVNTEAFF. In DNA form, the CDR3 reads TGTGCCAGCAGTTACTCGGTTGTGAACACTGAAGCTTTCTTT.

The chain employs TRBV11-2 and TRBJ1-2; possible D gene TRBD1, 6 bases. The CDR3 is 13 residues long. Per the germline V gene, CDR1 is SGHAT and CDR2 is FQNNGV. V was trimmed by 4 bases and J by 7 bases, leaving 13 bases between them. This CDR3 is CASSSAGVFGYTF. The CDR3 DNA follows: TGTGCCAGCAGCTCGGCAGGGGTCTTTGGCTACACCTTC.

This clonotype was picked up many times. The chain couples TRBV2 to TRBJ1-1; TRBD1 matches 7 bases. The CDR3 sequence is 14 residues long. Per the germline V gene, CDR1 is SNHLY and CDR2 is FYNNEI. Germline trimming cut 6 bases from V and 4 bases from J; bases unmatched to any gene: 8. CDR3 sequence: CASSPDRATTEAFF. The CDR3 DNA sequence: TGTGCCAGCAGCCCCGACAGGGCGACCACTGAAGCTTTCTTT.

The V and J genes are TRBV6-2 or TRBV6-3 and TRBJ2-7; the match to TRBD1 covers 7 bases. Germline V lookup: CDR1 MNHEY, CDR2 SVGEGT. V lost 2 bases to trimming and J lost 4 bases; unmatched junction nucleotides: 5. This CDR3 is 14 amino acids long. CDR3 protein: CASSYGDRMYEQYF. DNA for the CDR3: TGTGCCAGCAGTTACGGGGACAGAATGTACGAGCAGTACTTC.

This clonotype was observed at least ten times. J is TRBJ1-5 and V is TRBV19; tentative D call: TRBD1 (6 bases). This CDR3 is built from 15 residues. V was shortened by 5 bases and J by 5 bases, with 16 bases between the two germline ends. Germline CDR1 and CDR2: LNHDA and SQIVND (reference sequence). CDR3 in amino acids: CASSASRTGHQPQHF. In DNA form, the CDR3 reads TGTGCCAGTAGTGCTTCCCGCACAGGGCATCAGCCCCAGCATTTT.

There are many counts of this clonotype. V is TRBV6-1 and J is TRBJ2-2, with D hard to call. Germline-derived CDR1 and CDR2 are MNHNS and SASEGT. Trimming removed 11 bases at V and 6 bases at J, with 16 bases between. This CDR3 is 13 amino acids long. CDR3 sequence: CAAMGDRAGELFF. The CDR3 DNA follows: TGTGCCGCGATGGGCGACCGAGCCGGGGAGCTGTTTTTT.

This clonotype has only a few counts. The chain joins TRBV12-3 or TRBV12-4 to TRBJ2-2, with TRBD1 matching over 9 bases. J lost 7 bases, V lost 8 bases, and 8 bases had no gene match. The CDR3 is made up of 14 amino acids. CDR3 loop: CASRRDREFGELFF. In nucleotides, the CDR3 is TGTGCCAGCCGAAGGGACAGGGAGTTCGGGGAGCTGTTTTTT.

This chain links TRBV6-2 or TRBV6-3 with TRBJ1-5; D is perhaps TRBD1 (5 bases). V lost 8 bases and J 3 bases, leaving 14 bases between the germline ends. The CDR3 length is 14 residues. Germline assignment: CDR1 MNHEY and CDR2 SVGEGT. DNA of the CDR3: TGTGCCAGCGCTAAGGGACCGATCAATCAGCCCCAGCATTTT. This encodes CASAKGPINQPQHF.

This clonotype was seen many times. The chain links TRBV5-1 to TRBJ2-7; D unclear. The germline V gene has CDR1 SGHRS and CDR2 YFSETQ. The CDR3 spans 12 residues. With 0 bases removed from V and 6 bases from J, the gap between germline ends came to 7 bases. CDR3 DNA sequence: TGCGCCAGCAGCTTGGAATCAGGCGAGCAGTACTTC. Protein sequence: CASSLESGEQYF.

The V and J genes are TRBV11-2 and TRBJ2-7; D gene ambiguous. This CDR3 contains 12 residues. CDR1 is SGHAT, CDR2 FQNNGV, per germline. V lost 5 bases, J lost 5 bases, and 10 bases lay in between. The CDR3 sequence is CASSPNLDEQYF. Here the CDR3 DNA reads TGTGCCAGCAGCCCAAACCTGGACGAGCAGTACTTC.

This clonotype turned up a few times. The gene calls are TRBV12-3 or TRBV12-4 and TRBJ2-2; D unresolved. Trimming removed 7 bases from V and 6 bases from J, with 15 bases in between. CDR3 length: 14 residues. The CDR3 loop is CASTQFSEPGELFF. The CDR3 DNA is TGTGCCAGCACCCAGTTTTCGGAGCCCGGGGAGCTGTTTTTT.

This clonotype was counted ten times or more. The V gene is TRBV27, the J gene TRBJ2-7, with D maybe TRBD2 (6 bases). CDR3 size: 14 residues. The V gene's germline CDR1 is MNHEY and CDR2 SMNVEV (reference sequence). Trimming pared 4 bases from V and 6 bases from J, leaving 16 bases between. In DNA, the CDR3 is TGTGCCAGCAGTTCAAGCGGGCGTCAAGGCGAGCAGTACTTC. Protein sequence: CASSSSGRQGEQYF.

This clonotype has a count of ten or more. The V gene is TRBV20-1, the J gene TRBJ2-4; possibly TRBD2 for D (5 bases). CDR3 length: 12 residues. Germline CDR1 reads DFQATT; CDR2 reads SNEGSKA (reference sequence). Trimming cost V 1 base and J 13 bases, with 14 bases left between them. The CDR3 reads CSARVPPDWQYF. The CDR3 bases are TGCAGTGCTAGAGTTCCCCCGGACTGGCAGTACTTC.